The 5 T cell receptor beta chains listed next were all sequenced from one sample in a study of blood T cell repertoires in COVID-19. Here immunoSEQ multiplex PCR was the method, and the copy in TCRdb shows in-frame clones only, minus some. The table has about 130,000 clones, around 85% seen once; the top ten hold approximately 4%. The sequenced sample consisted of peripheral blood. The source is a human donor in a cohort sampled during active COVID-19.

The chain links TRBV5-1 to TRBJ1-1; D may be TRBD1 (6 bases). Looked up from germline, CDR1 is SGHRS and CDR2 is YFSETQ. Trimming removed 5 bases at V and 6 bases at J, with 23 bases between. The CDR3 sequence is 16 residues long. The CDR3 sequence: CASRPGNQRAGAEAFF. CDR3 nucleotide sequence: TGCGCCAGCAGGCCTGGGAATCAAAGGGCAGGGGCTGAAGCTTTCTTT.

V gene TRBV18 combines with J gene TRBJ2-3; no firm D call. Trimming removed 2 bases at V and 0 bases at J, with 12 bases between. CDR1 and CDR2 (germline): KGHSH, LQKENI. The CDR3 runs 16 residues. The CDR3 region has the DNA TGTGCCAGCTCACCAGGTACCGGTCTCAGCACAGATACGCAGTATTTT. Translation gives CASSPGTGLSTDTQYF.

This clone was seen a few times. The rearrangement joins TRBV6-2 or TRBV6-3 to TRBJ2-2; D is ambiguous. V was trimmed by 5 bases and J by 3 bases, leaving 4 bases between them. The CDR3 is 12 amino acids. Looked up from germline, CDR1 is MNHEY and CDR2 is SVGEGT. The CDR3 DNA reads as TGTGCCAGCAGTACTTACACCGGGGAGCTGTTTTTT. This translates into CASSTYTGELFF.

This CDR3 is CASSVDLAGGLTDTQYF. The CDR3 DNA reads TGTGCCAGCAGCGTAGACCTAGCGGGGGGACTCACAGATACGCAGTATTTT. This chain joins TRBV9 and TRBJ2-3, with TRBD2 matching over 11 bases. The CDR3 totals 17 residues. J lost 2 bases, V lost 0 bases, and 5 bases had no gene match. Germline V gene sequence: CDR1 SGDLS, CDR2 YYNGEE. Filled out from reference TRBV9 and TRBJ2-3, the complete variable domain reads DSGVTQTPKHLITATGQRVTLRCSPRSGDLSVYWYQQSLDQGLQFLIQYYNGEERAKGNILERFSAQQFPDLHSELNLSSLELGDSALYFCASSVDLAGGLTDTQYFGPGTRLTVL.

V and J are TRBV7-2 and TRBJ2-1; 9 bases map to TRBD2. CDR3 length: 14 residues. CDR1 SGHTA and CDR2 FQGNSA come from the germline V gene. V lost 7 bases to trimming and J lost 12 bases; unmatched junction nucleotides: 13. CDR3 sequence: CASTSGAQGVGQFF. The DNA for the CDR3 is TGTGCCAGCACTAGCGGGGCACAGGGAGTGGGGCAGTTCTTC. Complete variable domain (other parts from reference TRBV7-2 and TRBJ2-1): GAGVSQSPSNKVTEKGKDVELRCDPISGHTALYWYRQSLGQGLEFLIYFQGNSAPDKSGLPSDRFSAERTGGSVSTLTIQRTQQEDSAVYLCASTSGAQGVGQFFGPGTRLTVL.